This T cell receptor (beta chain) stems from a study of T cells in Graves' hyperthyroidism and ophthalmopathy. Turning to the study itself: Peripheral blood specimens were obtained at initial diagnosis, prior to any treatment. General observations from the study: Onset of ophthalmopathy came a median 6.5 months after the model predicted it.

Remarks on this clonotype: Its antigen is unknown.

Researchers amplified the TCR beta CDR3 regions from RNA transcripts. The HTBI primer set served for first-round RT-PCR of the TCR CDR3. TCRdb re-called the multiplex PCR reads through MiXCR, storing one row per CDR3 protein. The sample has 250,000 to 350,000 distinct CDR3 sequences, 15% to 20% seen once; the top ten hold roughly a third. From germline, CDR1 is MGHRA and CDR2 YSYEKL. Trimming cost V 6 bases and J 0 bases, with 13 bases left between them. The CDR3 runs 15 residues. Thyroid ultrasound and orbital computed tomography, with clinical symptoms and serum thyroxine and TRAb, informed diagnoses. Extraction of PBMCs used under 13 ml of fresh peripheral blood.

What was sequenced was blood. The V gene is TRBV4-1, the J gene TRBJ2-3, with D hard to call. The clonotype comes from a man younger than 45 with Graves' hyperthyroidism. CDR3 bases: TGCGCCAGCAGTCCCCAGACACTCAGCACAGATACGCAGTATTTT. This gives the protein CASSPQTLSTDTQYF.